The clone carrying this T cell receptor (beta chain) was detected a few times. Via the markers CD45RO/CCR7/CD25/CD127/CD95/CD27, stem cell-like memory, regulatory, central memory and naive CD4+ cells were sorted. Purity of each sorted population was above 95%. Expressed TCRB transcripts got sequenced, as all isolated RNA was reverse transcribed. The protocol was immunoSEQ multiplex PCR, while the TCRdb copy is restricted to in-frame clones and leaves out a portion. Among 150,000 or so clones, roughly 9.7% were seen once, and the ten largest hold about 0.6%. These data come from a study of beta chain features in type 1 diabetes. V lost 4 bases and J 3 bases, leaving 8 bases between the germline ends. Germline values: CDR1 SGHNT, CDR2 YYREEE (reference sequence). The CDR3 has 13 amino acids.

Sequenced material: central memory CD4+ T cells from blood. The sequence was collected from a woman in her thirties or forties in good health. The rearrangement joins TRBV5-4 to TRBJ2-4, with D maybe TRBD2 (6 bases). CDR3 nucleotide sequence: TGTGCCAGCAGCGGGCGGGACAAAAACATTCAGTACTTC. Translated, it gives CASSGRDKNIQYF.